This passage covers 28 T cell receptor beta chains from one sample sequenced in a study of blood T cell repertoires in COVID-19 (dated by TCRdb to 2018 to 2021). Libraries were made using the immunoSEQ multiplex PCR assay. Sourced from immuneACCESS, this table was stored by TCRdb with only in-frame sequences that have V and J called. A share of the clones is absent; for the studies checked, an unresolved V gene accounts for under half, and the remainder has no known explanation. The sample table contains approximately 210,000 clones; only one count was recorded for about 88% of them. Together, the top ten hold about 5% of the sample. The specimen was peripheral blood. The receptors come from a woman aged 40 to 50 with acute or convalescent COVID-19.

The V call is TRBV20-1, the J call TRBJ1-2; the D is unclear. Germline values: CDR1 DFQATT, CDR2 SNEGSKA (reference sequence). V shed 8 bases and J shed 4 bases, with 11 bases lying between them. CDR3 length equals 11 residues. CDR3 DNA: TGCAGTTCTGGCAGGTCCTATGGCTACACCTTC. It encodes CSSGRSYGYTF.

CDR3 DNA sequence: TGTGCCAGCAGCTACGTGGGGGGGAACACTGAAGCTTTCTTT. This translates into CASSYVGGNTEAFF. The V gene is TRBV5-5, the J gene TRBJ1-1; D might be TRBD1 (5 bases). Germline assignment: CDR1 SGHKS and CDR2 YYEKEE (reference sequence). V lost 3 bases and J lost 1, with 10 bases in between. CDR3 size: 14 residues. The whole variable domain, filled in from reference TRBV5-5 and TRBJ1-1, reads DAGVTQSPTHLIKTRGQQVTLRCSPISGHKSVSWYQQVLGQGPQFIFQYYEKEERGRGNFPDRFSARQFPNYSSELNVNALLLGDSALYLCASSYVGGNTEAFFGQGTRLTVV.

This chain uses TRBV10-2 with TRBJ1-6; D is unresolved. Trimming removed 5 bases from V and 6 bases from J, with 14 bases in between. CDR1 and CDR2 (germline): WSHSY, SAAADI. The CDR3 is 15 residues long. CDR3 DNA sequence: TGCGCCAGCAGTCCCGGACTTCGGCGTAATTCACCCCTCCACTTT. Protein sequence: CASSPGLRRNSPLHF.

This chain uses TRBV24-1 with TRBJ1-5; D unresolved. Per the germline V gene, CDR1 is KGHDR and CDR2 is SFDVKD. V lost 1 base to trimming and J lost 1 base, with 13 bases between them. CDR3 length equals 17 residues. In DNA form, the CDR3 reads TGTGCCACCAGTGATTTAAGGCACCCCGGGAGCAATCAGCCCCAGCATTTT. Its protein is CATSDLRHPGSNQPQHF.

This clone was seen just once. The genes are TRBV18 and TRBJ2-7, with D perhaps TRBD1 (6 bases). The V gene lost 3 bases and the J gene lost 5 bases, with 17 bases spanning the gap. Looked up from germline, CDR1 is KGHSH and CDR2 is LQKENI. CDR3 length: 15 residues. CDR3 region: CASSPGQLLSHEQYV. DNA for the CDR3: TGTGCCAGCTCACCCGGACAGTTGTTGTCTCACGAGCAGTACGTC.

CDR3 DNA: TGTGCCAGCAGTCTAGGGGGGACAGGATCCTCACCCCTCCACTTT. Translated: CASSLGGTGSSPLHF. The chain carries TRBV9 and TRBJ1-6, with 8 bases fitting TRBD1. V was clipped by 5 bases and J by 10 bases; unmatched bases: 11. There are 15 residues in the CDR3. From germline, CDR1 is SGDLS and CDR2 YYNGEE.

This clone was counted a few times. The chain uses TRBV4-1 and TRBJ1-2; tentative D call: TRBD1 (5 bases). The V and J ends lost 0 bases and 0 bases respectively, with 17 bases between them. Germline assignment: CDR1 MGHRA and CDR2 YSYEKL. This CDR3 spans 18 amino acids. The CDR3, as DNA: TGCGCCAGCAGCCAAGATAAGGGGCGGGGGGTTCCTAACTATGGCTACACCTTC. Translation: CASSQDKGRGVPNYGYTF.

Here the CDR3 DNA reads TGCGCCAGCAGCTTGGGACAGTCTACTAACTATGGCTACACCTTC. It translates to CASSLGQSTNYGYTF. The J gene is TRBJ1-2, the V gene TRBV5-1, with D perhaps matching TRBD1 (5 bases). Germline CDR1 and CDR2: SGHRS and YFSETQ. The V end was cut by 0 bases, the J end by 0 bases, with 9 bases between. This CDR3 contains 15 residues.

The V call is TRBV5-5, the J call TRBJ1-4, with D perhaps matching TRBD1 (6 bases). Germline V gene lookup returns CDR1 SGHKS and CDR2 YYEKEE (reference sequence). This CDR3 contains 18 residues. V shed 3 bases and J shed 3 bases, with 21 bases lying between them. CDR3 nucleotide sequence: TGTGCCAGCAGCTCCCGGGCGAGGGGGGGCGGACCTAATGAAAAACTGTTTTTT. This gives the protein CASSSRARGGGPNEKLFF.

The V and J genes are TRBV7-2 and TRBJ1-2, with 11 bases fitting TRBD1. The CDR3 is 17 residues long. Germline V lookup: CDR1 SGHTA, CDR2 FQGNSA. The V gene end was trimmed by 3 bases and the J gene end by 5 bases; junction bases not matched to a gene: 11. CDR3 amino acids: CASSFRTGGATRYGYTF. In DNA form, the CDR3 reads TGTGCCAGCAGCTTTAGGACAGGGGGCGCGACTCGTTATGGCTACACCTTC.

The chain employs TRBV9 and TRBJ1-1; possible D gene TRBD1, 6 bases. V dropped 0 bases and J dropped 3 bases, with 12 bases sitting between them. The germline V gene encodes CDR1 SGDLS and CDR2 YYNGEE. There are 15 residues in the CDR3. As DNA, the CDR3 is TGTGCCAGCAGCGTAGTGGGACATGGAGACACTGAAGCTTTCTTT. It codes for CASSVVGHGDTEAFF.

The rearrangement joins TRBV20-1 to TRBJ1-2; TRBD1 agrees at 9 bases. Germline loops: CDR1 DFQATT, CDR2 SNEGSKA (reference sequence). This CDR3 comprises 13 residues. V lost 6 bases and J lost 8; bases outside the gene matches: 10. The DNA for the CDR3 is TGCAGTGCCAGTGTCACCACAGGGGGCGGCTACACCTTC. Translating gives CSASVTTGGGYTF.

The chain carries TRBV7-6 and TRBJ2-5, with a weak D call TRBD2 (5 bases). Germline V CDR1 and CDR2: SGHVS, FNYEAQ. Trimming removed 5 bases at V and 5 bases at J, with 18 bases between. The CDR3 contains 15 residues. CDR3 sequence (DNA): TGTGCCAGCAGCCTCCGGGTCCGGCGGGCCGAGACCCAGTACTTC. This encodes CASSLRVRRAETQYF.

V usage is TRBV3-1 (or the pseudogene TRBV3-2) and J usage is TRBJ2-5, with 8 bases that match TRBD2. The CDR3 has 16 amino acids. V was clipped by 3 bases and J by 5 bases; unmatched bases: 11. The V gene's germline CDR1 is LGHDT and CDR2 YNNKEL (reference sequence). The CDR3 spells CASSQTAGEPGETQYF. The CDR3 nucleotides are TGTGCCAGCAGCCAGACAGCGGGGGAACCGGGGGAGACCCAGTACTTC.

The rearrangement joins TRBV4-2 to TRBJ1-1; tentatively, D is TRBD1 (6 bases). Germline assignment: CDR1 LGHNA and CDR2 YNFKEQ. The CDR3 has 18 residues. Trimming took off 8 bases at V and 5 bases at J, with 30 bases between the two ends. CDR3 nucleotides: TGTGCCAGCGGGCCGGGATTGGGGGCGAGGGGATCAGAGACTGAAGCTTTCTTT. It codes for CASGPGLGARGSETEAFF.

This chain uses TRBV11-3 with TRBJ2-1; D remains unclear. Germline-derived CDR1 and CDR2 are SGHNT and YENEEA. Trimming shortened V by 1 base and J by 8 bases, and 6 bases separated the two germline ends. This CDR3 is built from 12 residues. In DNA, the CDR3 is TGTGCCAGCAGCTTAGCAAGCGATGAGCAGTTCTTC. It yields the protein CASSLASDEQFF.

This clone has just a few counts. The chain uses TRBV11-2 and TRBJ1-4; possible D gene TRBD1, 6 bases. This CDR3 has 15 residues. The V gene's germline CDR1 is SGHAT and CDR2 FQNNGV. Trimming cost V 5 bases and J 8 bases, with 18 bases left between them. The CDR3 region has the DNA TGTGCCAGCAGCCCCCCCGGGGGGCGCCTCGAAAAACTGTTTTTT. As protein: CASSPPGGRLEKLFF.

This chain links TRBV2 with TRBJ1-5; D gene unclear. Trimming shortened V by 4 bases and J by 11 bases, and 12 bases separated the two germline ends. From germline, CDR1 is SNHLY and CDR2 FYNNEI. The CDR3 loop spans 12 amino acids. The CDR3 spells CASSGRLEAQHF. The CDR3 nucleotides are TGTGCCAGCAGTGGACGGCTTGAGGCCCAGCATTTT.

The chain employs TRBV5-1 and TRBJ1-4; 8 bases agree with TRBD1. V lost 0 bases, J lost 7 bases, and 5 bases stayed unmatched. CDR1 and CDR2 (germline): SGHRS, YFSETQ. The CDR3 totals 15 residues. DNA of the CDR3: TGCGCCAGCAGCTTGGCCAGGGGGCGGGTTGAAAAACTGTTTTTT. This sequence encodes CASSLARGRVEKLFF.

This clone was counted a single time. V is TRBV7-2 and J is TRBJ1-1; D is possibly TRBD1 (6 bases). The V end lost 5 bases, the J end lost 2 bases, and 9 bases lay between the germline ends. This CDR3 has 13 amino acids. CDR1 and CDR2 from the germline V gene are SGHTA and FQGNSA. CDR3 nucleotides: TGTGCCAGCAGCACAGGGTTTAACACTGAAGCTTTCTTT. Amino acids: CASSTGFNTEAFF.

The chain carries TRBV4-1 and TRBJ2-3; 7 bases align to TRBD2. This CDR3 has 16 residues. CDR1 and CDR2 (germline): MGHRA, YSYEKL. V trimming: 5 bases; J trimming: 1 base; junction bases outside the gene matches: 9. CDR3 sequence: CASSFRTAGGTDTQYF. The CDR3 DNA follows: TGCGCCAGCAGCTTTCGTACGGCGGGGGGCACAGATACGCAGTATTTT.

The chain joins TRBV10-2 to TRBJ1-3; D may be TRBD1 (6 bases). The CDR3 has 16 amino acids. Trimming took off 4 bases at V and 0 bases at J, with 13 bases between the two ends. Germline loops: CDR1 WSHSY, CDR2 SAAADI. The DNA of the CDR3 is TGCGCCAGCAGTGCCCGGGGGGCCCGCTCTGGAAACACCATATATTTT. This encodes CASSARGARSGNTIYF.

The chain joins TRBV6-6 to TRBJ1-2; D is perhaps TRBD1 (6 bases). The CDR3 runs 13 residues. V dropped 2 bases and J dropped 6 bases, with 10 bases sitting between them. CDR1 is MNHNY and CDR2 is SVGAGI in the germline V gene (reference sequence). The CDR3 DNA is TGTGCCAGCAGTTACCCTGACAGGCATGGCTACACCTTC. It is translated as CASSYPDRHGYTF.

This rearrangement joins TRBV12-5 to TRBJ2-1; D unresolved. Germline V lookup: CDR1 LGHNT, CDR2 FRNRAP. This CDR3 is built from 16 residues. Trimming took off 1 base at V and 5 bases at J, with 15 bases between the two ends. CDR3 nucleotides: TGTGCTAGTGGTTTGGACTCCCTCCTCTTCAACAATGAGCAGTTCTTC. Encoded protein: CASGLDSLLFNNEQFF. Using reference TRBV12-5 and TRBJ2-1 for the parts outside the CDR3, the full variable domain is DARVTQTPRHKVTEMGQEVTMRCQPILGHNTVFWYRQTMMQGLELLAYFRNRAPLDDSGMPKDRFSAEMPDATLATLKIQPSEPRDSAVYFCASGLDSLLFNNEQFFGPGTRLTVL.

The CDR3 sequence: CASRTGQANVNTGELFF. The CDR3 DNA reads as TGTGCCAGCAGAACGGGACAGGCTAATGTAAACACCGGGGAGCTGTTTTTT. The rearrangement links TRBV21-1 to TRBJ2-2; the table gives TRBD1 as D, unverified against the DNA. TRBV21-1 is noted as a pseudogene. CDR3 size: 17 residues.

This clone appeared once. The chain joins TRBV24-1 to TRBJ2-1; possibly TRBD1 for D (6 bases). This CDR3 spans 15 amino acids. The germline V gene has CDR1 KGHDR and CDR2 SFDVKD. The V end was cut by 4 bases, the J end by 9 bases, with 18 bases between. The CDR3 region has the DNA TGTGCCACCAGTGACCCGGGACGCCCCAGGGGTGAGCAGTTCTTC. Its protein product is CATSDPGRPRGEQFF.

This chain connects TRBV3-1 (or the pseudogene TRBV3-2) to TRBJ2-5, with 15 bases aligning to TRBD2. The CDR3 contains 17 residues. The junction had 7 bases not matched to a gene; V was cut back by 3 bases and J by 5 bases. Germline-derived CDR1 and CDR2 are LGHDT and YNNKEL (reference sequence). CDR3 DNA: TGTGCCAGCAGCCAGGGGACTAGCGGGGGGCTCCCGGAGACCCAGTACTTC. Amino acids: CASSQGTSGGLPETQYF.

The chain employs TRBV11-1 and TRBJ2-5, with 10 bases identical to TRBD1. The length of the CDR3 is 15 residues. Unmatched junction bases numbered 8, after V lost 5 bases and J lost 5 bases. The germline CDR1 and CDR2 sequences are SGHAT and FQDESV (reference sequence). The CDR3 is CASSPTGGLGETQYF. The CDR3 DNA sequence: TGTGCCAGCAGCCCGACAGGGGGCTTGGGGGAGACCCAGTACTTC.